This is a list of T cell receptor beta chains from one sample in a study of CD8 T cells in Susac syndrome. MiXCR, applied by TCRdb to the immunoSEQ multiplex PCR reads, yields one record per CDR3 protein. The repertoire holds about 180,000 distinct CDR3 sequences, roughly 94% seen once, with roughly 0.11% in the top ten. Material for sequencing was CD4+ T cells from PBMCs. Receptor source: a human donor with Susac syndrome. Both conserved end residues are part of each CDR3. The D gene is left open where the match is weak. The size entry is marked missing in some rows and otherwise reads once, few, many or a size class.

d_call,clone_size,cdr3_length,j_call,v_call,cdr3_nt,cdr3_aa
-,-,12,TRBJ1-2,TRBV5-6,TGTGCCAGCAGCTTGAGCGAGTATGGCTACACCTTC,CASSLSEYGYTF
-,-,13,TRBJ1-1,TRBV7-9,TGTGCCAGCAGCCTGGGGGGCCCCACTGAAGCTTTCTTT,CASSLGGPTEAFF
-,-,16,TRBJ1-6,TRBV13,TGTGCCAGCAGCTTCGGTACAGGGCGAGGTGATTCACCCCTCCACTTT,CASSFGTGRGDSPLHF
-,-,14,TRBJ1-5,TRBV2,TGTGCCAGCAGTGAAGGGCGCGGCGATCAGCCCCAGCATTTT,CASSEGRGDQPQHF
TRBD1,-,14,TRBJ2-2,TRBV7-3,TGTGCCAGCAGCTCACAGGGGGAGGTCGGGGAGCTGTTTTTT,CASSSQGEVGELFF
TRBD1,-,15,TRBJ1-5,TRBV5-6,TGTGCCAGCAGCGCCGACAGGGGAGGGAATCAGCCCCAGCATTTT,CASSADRGGNQPQHF
-,-,16,TRBJ1-6,TRBV21-1,TGTGCCAGCAGCATCCGGACATCCGATGTGGGTTCACCCCTCCACTTT,CASSIRTSDVGSPLHF
-,-,15,TRBJ2-2,TRBV9,TGTGCCAGCAGCGTAGGACTTCCCAACACCGGGGAGCTGTTTTTT,CASSVGLPNTGELFF
TRBD1,-,11,TRBJ2-7,TRBV29-1,TGCAGCGGGGGACAGCGTTACGAGCAGTACTTC,CSGGQRYEQYF
TRBD1,-,16,TRBJ2-3,TRBV7-9,TGTGCCAGCAGCACCCGAGGGGGCTCTAGCACAGATACGCAGTATTTT,CASSTRGGSSTDTQYF
TRBD1,-,14,TRBJ1-2,TRBV7-2,TGTGCCAGCAGCTTAGGGCGACAGGGGTATGGCTACACCTTC,CASSLGRQGYGYTF
TRBD2,-,15,TRBJ2-1,TRBV7-2,TGTGCCAGCACCCGAAAACTAGCGGGCTTCAATGAGCAGTTCTTC,CASTRKLAGFNEQFF
-,-,16,TRBJ2-1,TRBV9,TGTGCCAGCAGCGTAGTTTCGTCTGGCTCCTACAATGAGCAGTTCTTC,CASSVVSSGSYNEQFF
-,-,14,TRBJ2-2,TRBV20-1,TGCAGTGCTAGAAACGGTCGGAACACCGGGGAGCTGTTTTTT,CSARNGRNTGELFF
-,-,13,TRBJ2-5,TRBV5-1,TGCGCCAGCAGCTTCCTGACTGGGGAGACCCAGTACTTC,CASSFLTGETQYF
TRBD2,-,15,TRBJ2-1,TRBV5-4,TGTGCCAGCAGCCCGAGATTCGGGAGGCGCAATGAGCAGTTCTTC,CASSPRFGRRNEQFF
TRBD1,-,18,TRBJ2-2,TRBV2,TGTGCCAGCAGTGAAGCCCCTGGGACAGGGGGCAACACCGGGGAGCTGTTTTTT,CASSEAPGTGGNTGELFF
TRBD1,-,14,TRBJ2-1,TRBV12-3/TRBV12-4,TGTGCCAGCATCCGGACAGGGGGGAACAATGAGCAGTTCTTC,CASIRTGGNNEQFF
-,-,13,TRBJ1-1,TRBV20-1,TGCAGTGCTAAAAAGGGGGATGGCACTGAAGCTTTCTTT,CSAKKGDGTEAFF
-,-,14,TRBJ2-3,TRBV3-1,TGTGCCAGCCGCGATCCCATAGCTGCGGATACGCAGTATTTT,CASRDPIAADTQYF
-,-,15,TRBJ2-5,TRBV5-1,TGCGCCAGCAGCTTGGCGAGCGACAGCCAAGAGACCCAGTACTTC,CASSLASDSQETQYF
-,-,16,TRBJ1-2,TRBV20-1,TGCAGTGCTAACCCCTCCGGACAGCCGAATAACTATGGCTACACCTTC,CSANPSGQPNNYGYTF
-,-,14,TRBJ2-4,TRBV3-1,TGTGCCAGCAGCCAAGGGGTAGCCAAAAACATTCAGTACTTC,CASSQGVAKNIQYF
-,-,12,TRBJ2-5,TRBV3-1,TGTGCCAGCAGAACTAGCAGCGAGACCCAGTACTTC,CASRTSSETQYF
TRBD2,-,16,TRBJ2-3,TRBV5-1,TGCGCCAGCAGCGATGCAGCGGGACCTAGCACAGATACGCAGTATTTT,CASSDAAGPSTDTQYF
-,once,11,TRBJ1-5,TRBV28,TGTGCCAGCAGCCTCTATCAGCCCCAGCATTTT,CASSLYQPQHF
-,-,11,TRBJ1-2,TRBV19,TGTGCCAGTACCGTGGGGTATGGCTACACCTTC,CASTVGYGYTF
-,-,14,TRBJ2-5,TRBV12-3/TRBV12-4,TGTGCCAGCAGTCCCCGACAGTCCCAAGAGACCCAGTACTTC,CASSPRQSQETQYF
-,-,12,TRBJ1-1,TRBV7-9,TGTGCCAGCAGCCAAGCGAACACTGAAGCTTTCTTT,CASSQANTEAFF
-,-,15,TRBJ2-3,TRBV7-8,TGTGCCAGCAGCTCATACGGACTTAGCACAGATACGCAGTATTTT,CASSSYGLSTDTQYF
TRBD1,-,17,TRBJ2-6,TRBV30,TGTGCCTGGGCCGGGACAGGCTATTTTACTGGGGCCAACGTCCTGACTTTC,CAWAGTGYFTGANVLTF
TRBD1,-,16,TRBJ1-2,TRBV20-1,TGCAGTGCGCAGTCCGGGACAGGGAACCCCTTGGGGGGCTACACCTTC,CSAQSGTGNPLGGYTF
TRBD2,-,16,TRBJ2-1,TRBV3-1,TGTGCCAGCAGCCCCTCAGGCGGGGGGGCAAACAATGAGCAGTTCTTC,CASSPSGGGANNEQFF
-,few,13,TRBJ2-1,TRBV2,TGTGCCAGCAGTGAAGCTGTCTACAATGAGCAGTTCTTC,CASSEAVYNEQFF
-,once,13,TRBJ1-3,TRBV30,TGTGCCTGGAGTAACGGAGACGGAAACACCATATATTTT,CAWSNGDGNTIYF
TRBD1,-,15,TRBJ2-2,TRBV7-2,TGTGCCAGCAGCCAGGGGACAGGGGTCCCCGGGGAGCTGTTTTTT,CASSQGTGVPGELFF
-,-,13,TRBJ2-2,TRBV29-1,TGCAGCGTTGACGGCATCCTCCCCGGGGAGCTGTTTTTT,CSVDGILPGELFF
TRBD1,-,17,TRBJ1-2,TRBV3-1,TGTGCCAGCAGCCCGCTTGGTGGAAACAGGGGAGGCTATGGCTACACCTTC,CASSPLGGNRGGYGYTF
TRBD1,-,14,TRBJ2-7,TRBV7-9,TGTGCCAGCAGTTCGACAGGGTATGGCTACGAGCAGTACTTC,CASSSTGYGYEQYF
-,-,16,TRBJ1-5,TRBV10-3,TGTGCCATCAGTAGACAGGAGGGGAATAGCAATCAGCCCCAGCATTTT,CAISRQEGNSNQPQHF
TRBD2,once,15,TRBJ2-3,TRBV29-1,TGCAGCGTTGGGGGGACTAGCGGGGGACCAGATACGCAGTATTTT,CSVGGTSGGPDTQYF
-,-,15,TRBJ2-2,TRBV7-9,TGTGCCAGCAGCTTCACAGGCCCGAACACCGGGGAGCTGTTTTTT,CASSFTGPNTGELFF
-,-,17,TRBJ2-7,TRBV3-1,TGTGCCAGCAGCCAATATTGGGTAACGGAGCCCTCCTACGAGCAGTACTTC,CASSQYWVTEPSYEQYF
-,-,15,TRBJ2-7,TRBV11-2,TGTGCCAGCAGCTTAGAGGTGCGGGGGCAGGGCGAGCAGTACTTC,CASSLEVRGQGEQYF
-,-,13,TRBJ2-7,TRBV2,TGTGCCAGCTGCCCCCGGCTGGCCTACGAGCAGTACTTC,CASCPRLAYEQYF
TRBD1,-,15,TRBJ1-4,TRBV12-5,TGTGCTAGTGGTGTAGGGACAGGGCTAAAAGAAAAACTGTTTTTT,CASGVGTGLKEKLFF
TRBD1,-,14,TRBJ2-5,TRBV5-4,TGTGCCAGCAGCCTGGGACAGGTGTTGGAGACCCAGTACTTC,CASSLGQVLETQYF
-,-,14,TRBJ2-3,TRBV6-6,TGTGCCAGCAGCCGAAGAAGATCGGCAGATACGCAGTATTTT,CASSRRRSADTQYF
-,-,13,TRBJ2-5,TRBV2,TGTGCCAGCAGTTCAGGGGGAGGAGAGACCCAGTACTTC,CASSSGGGETQYF
-,-,15,TRBJ2-5,TRBV30,TGTGCCTGGAGTGTACGGAGTTGGTACCAAGAGACCCAGTACTTC,CAWSVRSWYQETQYF
TRBD1,-,12,TRBJ1-1,TRBV20-1,TGCAGTGGACAGGGGCTGAACACTGAAGCTTTCTTT,CSGQGLNTEAFF
TRBD1,-,14,TRBJ2-7,TRBV7-9,TGTGCCAGCAGCGTAGCATCGACAGGGAACGAGCAGTACTTC,CASSVASTGNEQYF
-,-,12,TRBJ2-7,TRBV12-3/TRBV12-4,TGTGCCAGCAGTAGACAAGTCCACGAGCAGTACTTC,CASSRQVHEQYF
-,-,12,TRBJ2-7,TRBV20-1,TGCAGTGCCCTGGAGGGGGCCTACGAGCAGTACTTC,CSALEGAYEQYF
-,-,13,TRBJ2-7,TRBV7-3,TGTGCCAGCAGCTCGGAGTACGGGTACGAGCAGTACTTC,CASSSEYGYEQYF
-,-,14,TRBJ2-7,TRBV2,TGTGCCAGCAGTGAATTAGGCACCACCTACGAGCAGTACTTC,CASSELGTTYEQYF
TRBD2,few,15,TRBJ2-5,TRBV12-3/TRBV12-4,TGTGCCAGCAGTCCCCCTGGACTAGGGCAAGAGACCCAGTACTTC,CASSPPGLGQETQYF